The 16 T cell receptor beta chains below all came from one sample that was sequenced in a study of cytomegalovirus exposure and HLA in healthy donors. Sequencing used immunoSEQ multiplex PCR; TCRdb keeps in-frame clones, though not all of them. Found here are about 330,000 clones, roughly 89% of them singletons; the top ten hold around 0.84%. Material: PBMCs. These receptor sequences come from a woman under 30 in good health and CMV-seronegative.

The chain joins TRBV2 to TRBJ1-2, with TRBD1 identical over 7 bases. Germline V gene sequence: CDR1 SNHLY, CDR2 FYNNEI. The CDR3 contains 14 residues. The V segment lost 4 bases and the J segment 4 bases; nucleotides outside the gene matches: 6. The CDR3 DNA sequence: TGTGCCAGCAGTGGACAGGGTGTAAGCTATGGCTACACCTTC. It encodes CASSGQGVSYGYTF.

The chain recombines TRBV5-1 with TRBJ1-4, with 8 bases matching TRBD1. V was clipped by 0 bases and J by 4 bases; unmatched bases: 2. This CDR3 contains 15 residues. Germline assignment: CDR1 SGHRS and CDR2 YFSETQ. This CDR3 reads CASSLGTGHNEKLFF. The CDR3 region has the DNA TGCGCCAGCAGCTTGGGGACAGGGCATAATGAAAAACTGTTTTTT.

The chain has TRBV30 and TRBJ2-3; TRBD2 matches 10 bases. The germline V gene has CDR1 GTSNPN and CDR2 SVGIG (reference sequence). With 3 bases clipped from V and 6 bases from J, the junction kept 3 bases outside the gene matches. This CDR3 contains 13 residues. CDR3 loop: CAWRLAGTDTQYF. CDR3 sequence (DNA): TGTGCCTGGAGACTAGCGGGAACCGATACGCAGTATTTT. The entire variable domain, with the rest obtained from reference TRBV30 and TRBJ2-3, is as follows: SQTIHQWPATLVQPVGSPLSLECTVEGTSNPNLYWYRQAAGRGLQLLFYSVGIGQISSEVPQNLSASRPQDRQFILSSKKLLLSDSGFYLCAWRLAGTDTQYFGPGTRLTVL.

This chain joins TRBV6-1 and TRBJ2-7, with D possibly TRBD1 on 5 matching bases. From germline, CDR1 is MNHNS and CDR2 SASEGT. The V and J ends lost 8 bases and 4 bases respectively, with 21 bases between them. CDR3 length: 15 amino acids. CDR3 amino acids: CASGATPAVQYEQYF. The CDR3 region has the DNA TGTGCCAGCGGGGCCACCCCCGCGGTCCAATACGAGCAGTACTTC.

The chain employs TRBV7-9 and TRBJ2-7; D is possibly TRBD1 (5 bases). CDR3 length: 16 residues. Between the trimmed V and J ends, which lost 8 bases and 3 bases, there was a span of 23 bases. The germline V gene encodes CDR1 SEHNR and CDR2 FQNEAQ (reference sequence). CDR3 amino acids: CASPVPGPHRLYEQYF. The CDR3 nucleotides read TGTGCCAGCCCGGTCCCAGGGCCCCACAGACTCTACGAGCAGTACTTC.

Only a few counts were recorded for this clone. The chain's CDR3 is CASSSLAGGVYEQYF. CDR3 nucleotide sequence: TGTGCCAGCAGCTCCTTAGCGGGAGGGGTCTACGAGCAGTACTTC. The V gene is TRBV11-2, the J gene TRBJ2-7, with 11 bases lining up with TRBD2. The length of the CDR3 is 15 residues. V shed 4 bases and J 3 bases; nucleotides not matched to a gene: 5. From germline, CDR1 is SGHAT and CDR2 FQNNGV.

The CDR3 loop is CAIREISGTYPYEQFF. The CDR3 nucleotides read TGTGCCATCAGGGAGATTAGCGGGACTTACCCTTATGAGCAGTTCTTC. The chain couples TRBV10-3 to TRBJ2-1; 8 bases match TRBD2. V dropped 6 bases and J dropped 8; count of bases not matched to a gene: 15. Germline CDR1 is ENHRY and CDR2 is SYGVKD. The CDR3 runs to 16 residues.

V is TRBV7-3 and J is TRBJ2-5; 7 positions match TRBD1. The J segment lost 4 bases and the V segment lost 4 bases, leaving 0 bases of the junction unmatched. The CDR3 has 12 residues. Germline V CDR1 and CDR2: SGHTA, FQGTGA. The CDR3 protein is CASSSGGETQYF. The DNA for the CDR3 is TGTGCCAGCAGCTCAGGGGGAGAGACCCAGTACTTC.

This chain links TRBV18 with TRBJ2-3, with 15 bases aligning to TRBD2. Losses at the gene ends were 3 bases for V and 0 bases for J; bases not matched to a gene: 4. The CDR3 covers 18 residues. Germline values: CDR1 KGHSH, CDR2 LQKENI. The CDR3 loop is CASSPLGLAGGSTDTQYF. The CDR3 DNA reads as TGTGCCAGCTCACCCCTGGGACTAGCGGGAGGTAGCACAGATACGCAGTATTTT.

The rearrangement links TRBV7-9 to TRBJ1-2, with 7 nucleotides matching TRBD1. Germline CDR1 SEHNR, CDR2 FQNEAQ (reference sequence). J lost 5 bases, V lost 7 bases, and 4 bases had no gene match. CDR3 length: 12 residues. The CDR3 nucleotides are TGTGCCAGCACCCGGGACAGATATGGCTACACCTTC. Translation gives CASTRDRYGYTF.

The chain combines TRBV7-8 with TRBJ1-5, with D perhaps matching TRBD1 (6 bases). This CDR3 region has 18 residues. Germline V CDR1 and CDR2: SGHVS, FQNEAQ. V lost 3 bases and J 1 base, leaving 19 bases between the germline ends. The CDR3 DNA sequence: TGTGCCAGCAGCTTTGGAGTGGGGCAGGGGCCCAGCAATCAGCCCCAGCATTTT. This translates into CASSFGVGQGPSNQPQHF.

V gene TRBV18 combines with J gene TRBJ2-5, with TRBD1 as a possible D gene (6 bases). Germline CDR1 is KGHSH and CDR2 is LQKENI. This CDR3 has 14 residues. V was trimmed by 0 bases and J by 5 bases, leaving 10 bases between them. CDR3 nucleotide sequence: TGTGCCAGCTCACCACCGGGGGCCGGGGAGACCCAGTACTTC. Protein product: CASSPPGAGETQYF.

In this sample, this clone turned up once. The J gene is TRBJ1-5, the V gene TRBV25-1; 8 bases fit TRBD1. V gave up 2 bases and J gave up 6 bases; unmatched junction bases: 6. The germline V gene encodes CDR1 MGHDK and CDR2 SYGVNS. This CDR3 is 15 amino acids long. Here the CDR3 reads CASSESDRGVQPQHF. The CDR3 DNA follows: TGTGCCAGCAGTGAAAGCGACAGGGGTGTTCAGCCCCAGCATTTT. The variable domain in full, with the rest retrieved from reference TRBV25-1 and TRBJ1-5, is EADIYQTPRYLVIGTGKKITLECSQTMGHDKMYWYQQDPGMELHLIHYSYGVNSTEKGDLSSESTVSRIRTEHFPLTLESARPSHTSQYLCASSESDRGVQPQHFGDGTRLSIL.

The rearrangement links TRBV28 to TRBJ2-7; TRBD1 is a possible D gene (6 bases). Trimming stripped 6 bases from V and 2 bases from J, with 20 bases between. This CDR3 is built from 16 residues. Germline CDR1 is MDHEN and CDR2 is SYDVKM. The CDR3 bases are TGTGCCAGCAGCCCATGGGCCAGGGGCGATACCTACGAGCAGTACTTC. Amino acid sequence: CASSPWARGDTYEQYF.

J is TRBJ2-3 and V is TRBV25-1; TRBD1 agrees at 8 bases. The CDR3 length is 15 residues. Germline V gene data show CDR1 as MGHDK and CDR2 as SYGVNS. Trimming cost V 8 bases and J 4 bases; bases outside gene matches: 11. CDR3 nucleotide sequence: TGTGCCAGCGGAGGACAGGGTAATTGGGCAGATACGCAGTATTTT. This encodes CASGGQGNWADTQYF.

This clone was recorded a few times. The genes are TRBV27 and TRBJ1-2; D remains unclear. Germline V lookup: CDR1 MNHEY, CDR2 SMNVEV (reference sequence). CDR3 length: 13 residues. Trimming cost V 2 bases and J 8 bases, with 12 bases left between them. The CDR3 DNA sequence: TGTGCCAGCAGTTTAACTGCACTAGCGGGCTACACCTTC. Residues: CASSLTALAGYTF.